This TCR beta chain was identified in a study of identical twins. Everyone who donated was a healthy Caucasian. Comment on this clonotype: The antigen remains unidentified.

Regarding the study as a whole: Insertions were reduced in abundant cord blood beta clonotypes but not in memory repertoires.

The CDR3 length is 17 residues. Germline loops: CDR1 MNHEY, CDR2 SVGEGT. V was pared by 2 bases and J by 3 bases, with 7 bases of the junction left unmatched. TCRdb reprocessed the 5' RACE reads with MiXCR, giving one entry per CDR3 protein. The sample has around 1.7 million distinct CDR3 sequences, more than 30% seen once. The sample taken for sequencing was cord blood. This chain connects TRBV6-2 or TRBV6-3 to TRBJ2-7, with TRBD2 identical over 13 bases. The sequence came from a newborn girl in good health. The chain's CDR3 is CASSYGRLAGGYYEQYF. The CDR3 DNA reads TGTGCCAGCAGTTACGGTCGACTAGCGGGAGGCTACTACGAGCAGTACTTC.